What follows are 15 T cell receptor beta chains derived from one specimen sequenced in a study of blood T cell repertoires in COVID-19. Profiling relied on immunoSEQ multiplex PCR, and the TCRdb table lists in-frame clones only, not all of them. The data show fewer than 200,000 clones, about four fifths seen once. The sequenced sample consisted of peripheral blood. These receptors originate from a man aged 70 or older with active or convalescent COVID-19.

Remarks on this clone: At the DNA level, this CDR3 is encoded by other sequences in the same sample as well. The rearrangement links TRBV5-1 to TRBJ2-7; 8 nucleotides line up with TRBD2. CDR1 and CDR2 (germline): SGHRS, YFSETQ. V lost 2 bases and J lost 3; bases outside the gene matches: 1. The CDR3 is made up of 13 amino acids. CDR3 bases: TGCGCCAGCAGCTTAAGCGGGGGCTACGAGCAGTACTTC. Encoded protein: CASSLSGGYEQYF.

V is TRBV7-2 and J is TRBJ1-3; 11 bases are shared with TRBD1. Trimming removed 4 bases from V and 4 bases from J; junction bases left unmatched: 3. In germline, CDR1 is SGHTA, CDR2 FQGNSA. This CDR3 has 15 amino acids. CDR3 in DNA: TGTGCCAGCAGCTCCGGACAGGGGGCCGGAAACACCATATATTTT. It translates to CASSSGQGAGNTIYF.

V is TRBV30 and J is TRBJ2-3; 7 nucleotides match TRBD1. The CDR3 spans 14 residues. Germline values: CDR1 GTSNPN, CDR2 SVGIG (reference sequence). With 2 bases clipped from V and 6 bases from J, the junction kept 8 bases outside the gene matches. DNA of the CDR3: TGTGCCTGGAGTTTACAGGGGTGGGGGGATACGCAGTATTTT. It codes for CAWSLQGWGDTQYF. The whole variable domain, filled in from reference TRBV30 and TRBJ2-3, reads SQTIHQWPATLVQPVGSPLSLECTVEGTSNPNLYWYRQAAGRGLQLLFYSVGIGQISSEVPQNLSASRPQDRQFILSSKKLLLSDSGFYLCAWSLQGWGDTQYFGPGTRLTVL.

This rearrangement joins TRBV5-1 to TRBJ2-7; D possibly corresponds to TRBD1 (6 bases). CDR3 size: 15 residues. CDR1 and CDR2 (germline): SGHRS, YFSETQ. V was pared by 4 bases and J by 0 bases, with 14 bases between. The CDR3 region has the DNA TGCGCCAGCAGCCGAGATACAGGGAGCTCCTACGAGCAGTACTTC. Protein: CASSRDTGSSYEQYF.

CDR3 in amino acids: CASSMSGASTEAFF. The CDR3 DNA is TGCGCCAGCAGCATGTCAGGCGCGAGCACTGAAGCTTTCTTT. V and J are TRBV5-1 and TRBJ1-1; no clear D gene. The CDR3 has 14 amino acids. The germline V gene encodes CDR1 SGHRS and CDR2 YFSETQ. V was pared by 4 bases and J by 4 bases, with 14 bases between. The full variable domain, in which reference TRBV5-1 and TRBJ1-1 provide the parts outside the CDR3, is KAGVTQTPRYLIKTRGQQVTLSCSPISGHRSVSWYQQTPGQGLQFLFEYFSETQRNKGNFPGRFSGRQFSNSRSEMNVSTLELGDSALYLCASSMSGASTEAFFGQGTRLTVV.

V gene TRBV3-1 (or the pseudogene TRBV3-2) combines with J gene TRBJ2-1; D possibly corresponds to TRBD2 (5 bases). Per germline, CDR1 LGHDT and CDR2 YNNKEL (reference sequence). This CDR3 has 15 residues. V was shortened by 5 bases and J by 2 bases, with 13 bases between the two germline ends. CDR3 bases: TGTGCCAGCAGCTCGCGGAGGCAAACCTACAATGAGCAGTTCTTC. It codes for CASSSRRQTYNEQFF.

J is TRBJ2-1 and V is TRBV27, with D possibly TRBD1 on 5 matching bases. The V and J ends lost 6 bases and 0 bases respectively, with 12 bases between them. This CDR3 is 15 amino acids long. Germline V gene data show CDR1 as MNHEY and CDR2 as SMNVEV (reference sequence). The CDR3, as DNA: TGTGCCAGCAGGCCAGGGCGCAGCTCCTACAATGAGCAGTTCTTC. Residues: CASRPGRSSYNEQFF.

The chain links TRBV5-4 to TRBJ2-1; D may be TRBD1 (6 bases). The V end was cut by 4 bases, the J end by 0 bases, with 17 bases between. The CDR3 covers 17 residues. Germline assignment: CDR1 SGHNT and CDR2 YYREEE (reference sequence). Here the CDR3 reads CASSHPSGQSSYNEQFF. CDR3 nucleotides: TGTGCCAGCAGCCACCCGTCGGGACAAAGCTCCTACAATGAGCAGTTCTTC.

The V gene is TRBV5-5, the J gene TRBJ2-3, with D tentatively TRBD1 (7 bases). In germline, CDR1 is SGHKS, CDR2 YYEKEE (reference sequence). The V end was cut by 7 bases, the J end by 5 bases, with 11 bases between. This CDR3 region has 12 residues. The CDR3 coding sequence is TGTGCCAGCGATCAGGGGGGAGATACGCAGTATTTT. Translating gives CASDQGGDTQYF.

V gene TRBV6-2 or TRBV6-3 combines with J gene TRBJ2-7, with 7 bases that match TRBD2. The germline CDR1 and CDR2 sequences are MNHEY and SVGEGT. V shed 0 bases, J shed 3 bases, and the junction held 2 bases outside the gene matches. The CDR3 has 14 residues. The CDR3 sequence is CASSYSAGDYEQYF. CDR3 in DNA: TGTGCCAGCAGTTACTCGGCGGGGGACTACGAGCAGTACTTC.

The chain couples TRBV2 to TRBJ1-1, with D unclear. This CDR3 spans 13 amino acids. The V end was cut by 3 bases, the J end by 1 base, with 6 bases between. Germline V gene sequence: CDR1 SNHLY, CDR2 FYNNEI. CDR3 nucleotide sequence: TGTGCCAGCAGTGACGAGAGGAACACTGAAGCTTTCTTT. Translation gives CASSDERNTEAFF.

The chain recombines TRBV19 with TRBJ2-3; TRBD2 is a possible D gene (6 bases). V was clipped by 7 bases and J by 1 base, with 18 bases between them. The CDR3 totals 16 residues. Germline assignment: CDR1 LNHDA and CDR2 SQIVND (reference sequence). Here the CDR3 DNA reads TGTGCCAGTACCAATTGGGGAGGTAGTGGCACAGATACGCAGTATTTT. This encodes CASTNWGGSGTDTQYF.

V is TRBV6-1 and J is TRBJ1-6, with D possibly being TRBD1 (5 bases). V was trimmed by 2 bases and J by 5 bases, leaving 10 bases between them. CDR1 is MNHNS and CDR2 is SASEGT in the germline V gene. CDR3 length: 15 residues. The CDR3 protein is CASSESDSNNSPLHF. The CDR3 region has the DNA TGTGCCAGCAGTGAAAGCGACAGTAATAATTCACCCCTCCACTTT.

This clone was picked up a small number of times. The chain combines TRBV5-4 with TRBJ1-5; 8 bases match TRBD1. Germline loops: CDR1 SGHNT, CDR2 YYREEE (reference sequence). The CDR3 runs 15 residues. The J segment lost 2 bases and the V segment lost 4 bases, leaving 5 bases of the junction unmatched. The CDR3 loop is CASSRQGSGNQPQHF. The CDR3 DNA reads as TGTGCCAGCAGCCGACAGGGGTCCGGCAATCAGCCCCAGCATTTT.

The chain carries TRBV7-2 and TRBJ2-7; TRBD1 matches at 10 bases. The CDR3 consists of 14 residues. After removal of 5 bases from V and 5 bases from J, the junction contained 6 bases not matched to a gene. Looked up from germline, CDR1 is SGHTA and CDR2 is FQGNSA. CDR3: CASSLQGTGDEQYF. CDR3 nucleotides: TGTGCCAGCAGCCTCCAAGGGACAGGGGACGAGCAGTACTTC. Looking up the rest from reference TRBV7-2 and TRBJ2-7 gives the full variable domain: GAGVSQSPSNKVTEKGKDVELRCDPISGHTALYWYRQSLGQGLEFLIYFQGNSAPDKSGLPSDRFSAERTGGSVSTLTIQRTQQEDSAVYLCASSLQGTGDEQYFGPGTRLTVT.